This section outlines one T cell receptor (beta chain) sequence together with its context. The sample is drawn from a study of blood T cell repertoires in COVID-19. The overall study: Samples taken during acute and convalescent COVID-19 were collected in the United States, Italy and Spain. PBMCs, B-cell-depleted T cells, or T cells were the source of the cDNA or gDNA that made up the material.

Original processing methods: Quantification of nucleated cells was approximated via reference gene primer amplification. Produced via immunoSEQ multiplex PCR; TCRdb's table is partial and in-frame only. V, J and clone size reflect that table, while D and trimming were determined from the DNA. Of around 620,000 clones listed, 85% to 90% are singletons. Germline V CDR1 and CDR2: LGHNT, FRNRAP. Trimming removed 1 base from V and 7 bases from J, with 8 bases in between. The CDR3 has 14 residues. This chain joins TRBV12-5 and TRBJ1-6, with D unclear. This TCR was recovered from a woman under 30 with acute or convalescent COVID-19. The sample was peripheral blood. The CDR3: CASGLGHSNSPLHF. Here the CDR3 DNA reads TGTGCTAGTGGTTTGGGACATTCAAATTCACCCCTCCACTTT.